This T cell receptor (beta chain) came from a study of Ad26.COV2.S vaccination and SARS-CoV-2 variants (dated by TCRdb to about 2021). About the investigation overall: Donors in the vaccine arm were drawn from COV1001, a multicentre, randomized, double-blind, placebo-controlled phase I-IIa trial testing Ad26.COV2.S in healthy adults. Ad26.COV2.S was administered intramuscularly at 5 x 10^10 or 1 x 10^11 viral particles, either as a single shot or as two shots given 56 days apart. TCRbeta repertoire sequencing served as the tool for gauging how specific and how broad the SARS-CoV-2-reactive T cell receptors were following Ad26.COV2.S vaccination. The TCR-sequenced set comprised about 32 samples: around 20 Ad26.COV2.S vaccine recipients, 5 placebo recipients and 8 SARS-CoV-2 convalescent individuals. Trial participants were randomized into five groups of five: low-dose or high-dose Ad26.COV2.S given once or twice, or placebo on both occasions. Throughout the experiments and outcome assessment, investigators stayed blinded to trial group allocation.

Explained via the paper, the treatment or condition label denotes: 19 received Ad26.COV2.S at low or high dose, single or two shots; a few received placebo; per-sample allocation not given. For vaccine and placebo recipients, repertoires were sequenced using samples collected on day 63 after the first injection. Between 29 July and 7 August 2020, Cohort 1b enrolled approximately 26 adults aged 18-55 years at one site in Boston, USA. Ad26.COV2.S was a replication-incompetent adenovirus type 26 vector expressing a prefusion-stabilized SARS-CoV-2 spike protein from the original Wuhan strain. Details on this clone: It lacks a known antigen. Base quality data are lacking; no much larger clone is found one base away.

Based on the germline V gene (reference sequence), the CDR1 and CDR2 sequences are LGHDT and YNNKEL. The CDR3 has 12 amino acids, counting the end cysteine and phenylalanine. The DNA shown is the 36-base CDR3, in frame from base 1. V is cut back by 1 base and J by 8 bases, with 1 base in the junction unmatched. The investigation overall reported the following: After vaccination, substantial breadth of spike-specific CD8+ and CD4+ T cell responses was reported. The study was not powered to compare responses between vaccine doses or regimens. Spike-specific TCR breadth was higher in Ad26.COV2.S recipients than in placebo recipients (P = 0.0014). Vaccine and placebo recipients had comparable non-spike TCR breadth, which fits with the vaccine containing only spike. The authors noted that total T cell responses may have been underestimated by the TCR breadth and depth analyses.

The immunoSEQ Assay was the method used to sequence TCRbeta CDR3 regions. After extraction, genomic DNA underwent amplification by bias-controlled multiplex PCR, followed by high-throughput sequencing. In the authors' own workflow: To quantify the absolute abundance of each unique TCRbeta CDR3 region, sequences were collapsed and filtered. Usable DNA was measured by amplifying reference genes present in all nucleated cells, and TCRbeta template counts were normalized to that usable DNA to estimate T cell fraction. Repertoire TCRs were annotated as SARS-CoV-2-specific by exact matching of V gene, CDR3 amino acid sequence and J gene to a known reactive TCR set. The reference SARS-CoV-2 TCR set was obtained from MIRA and was filtered for enrichment in COVID-19-positive ImmuneCODE repertoires, whereby public or cross-reactive TCRs were removed. Based on the MIRA antigens, annotated TCRs were further analysed at the level of specific ORF or position within ORF. Breadth was defined as the number of annotated unique rearrangements divided by the total number of unique productive rearrangements, and depth was defined as the summed frequency of the annotated unique rearrangements. Two-sided Wilcoxon rank-sum tests were applied when comparing TCR breadth between groups. TCRdb limited this immuneACCESS table to in-frame rearrangements with V and J called. A share of clones is missing; checked studies link under half to unresolved V genes, and the rest is unexplained. That table furnishes V, J and clone size, whereas the DNA furnished D and trimming. In all, the sample holds 350,000 to 450,000 clones, and around 93% of those were seen once. Less than 2% of the sample comes from the top ten.

The receptor comes from a person between 18 and 60 years old who received the Ad26.COV2.S COVID-19 vaccine or a placebo. This sequence uses TRBV3-1 (or the pseudogene TRBV3-2) and TRBJ1-1; TRBD1 aligns with 7 central bases. The sample was peripheral blood, taken in a trial of Ad26.COV2.S vaccine versus placebo. The CDR3 has the sequence CASSQGQGEAFF. The DNA reads TGTGCCAGCAGCCAAGGACAGGGAGAAGCTTTCTTT.